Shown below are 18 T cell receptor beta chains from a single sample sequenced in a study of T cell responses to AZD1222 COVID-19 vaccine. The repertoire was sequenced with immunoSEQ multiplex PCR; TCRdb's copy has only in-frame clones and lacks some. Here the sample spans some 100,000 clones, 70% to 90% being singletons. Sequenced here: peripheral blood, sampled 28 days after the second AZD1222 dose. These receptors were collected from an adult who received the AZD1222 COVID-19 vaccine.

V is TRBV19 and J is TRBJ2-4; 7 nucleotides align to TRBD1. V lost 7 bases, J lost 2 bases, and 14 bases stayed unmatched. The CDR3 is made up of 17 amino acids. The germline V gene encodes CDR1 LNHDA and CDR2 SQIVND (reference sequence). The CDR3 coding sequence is TGTGCCAGTACCAGAGTAGGGGACAGAGATCCCAAAAACATTCAGTACTTC. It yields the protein CASTRVGDRDPKNIQYF.

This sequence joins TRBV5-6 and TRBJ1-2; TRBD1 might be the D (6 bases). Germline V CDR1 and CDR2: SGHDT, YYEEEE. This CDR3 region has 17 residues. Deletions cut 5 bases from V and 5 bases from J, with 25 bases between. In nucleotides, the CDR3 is TGTGCCAGCAGGGAGGGTGTACGCAGGGGCCCCTATTATGGCTACACCTTC. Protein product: CASREGVRRGPYYGYTF.

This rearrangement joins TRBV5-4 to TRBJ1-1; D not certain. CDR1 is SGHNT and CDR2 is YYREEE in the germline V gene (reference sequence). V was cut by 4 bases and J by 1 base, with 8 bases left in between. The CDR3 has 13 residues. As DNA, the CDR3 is TGTGCCAGCAGCCGTCTATCGAACACTGAAGCTTTCTTT. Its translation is CASSRLSNTEAFF. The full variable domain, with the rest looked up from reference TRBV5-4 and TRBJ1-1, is ETGVTQSPTHLIKTRGQQVTLRCSSQSGHNTVSWYQQALGQGPQFIFQYYREEENGRGNFPPRFSGLQFPNYSSELNVNALELDDSALYLCASSRLSNTEAFFGQGTRLTVV.

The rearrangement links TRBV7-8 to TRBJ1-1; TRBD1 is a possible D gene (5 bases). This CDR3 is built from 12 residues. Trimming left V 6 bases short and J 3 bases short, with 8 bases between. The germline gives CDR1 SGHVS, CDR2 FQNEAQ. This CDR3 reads CASSWGDTEAFF. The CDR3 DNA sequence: TGTGCCAGCAGTTGGGGGGACACTGAAGCTTTCTTT.

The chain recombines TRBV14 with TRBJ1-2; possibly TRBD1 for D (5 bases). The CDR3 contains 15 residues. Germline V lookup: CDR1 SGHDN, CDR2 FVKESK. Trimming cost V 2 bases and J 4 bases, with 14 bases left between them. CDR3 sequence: CASSQTGAPGYGYTF. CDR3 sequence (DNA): TGTGCCAGCAGCCAAACAGGCGCCCCAGGCTATGGCTACACCTTC.

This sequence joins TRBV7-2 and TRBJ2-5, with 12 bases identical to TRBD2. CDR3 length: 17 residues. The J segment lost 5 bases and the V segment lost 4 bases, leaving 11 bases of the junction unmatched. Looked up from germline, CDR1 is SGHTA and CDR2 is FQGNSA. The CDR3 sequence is CASSSGLAGPLGETQYF. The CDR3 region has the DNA TGTGCCAGCAGCTCAGGACTAGCGGGACCTCTAGGGGAGACCCAGTACTTC.

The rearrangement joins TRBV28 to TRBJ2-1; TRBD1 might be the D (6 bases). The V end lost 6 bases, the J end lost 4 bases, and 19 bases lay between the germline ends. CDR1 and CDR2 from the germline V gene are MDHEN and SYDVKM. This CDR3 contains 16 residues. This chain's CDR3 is CASSLHRDLGYNEQFF. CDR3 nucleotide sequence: TGTGCCAGCAGCCTACACAGGGACCTTGGGTACAATGAGCAGTTCTTC. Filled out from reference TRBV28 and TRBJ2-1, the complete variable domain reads DVKVTQSSRYLVKRTGEKVFLECVQDMDHENMFWYRQDPGLGLRLIYFSYDVKMKEKGDIPEGYSVSREKKERFSLILESASTNQTSMYLCASSLHRDLGYNEQFFGPGTRLTVL.

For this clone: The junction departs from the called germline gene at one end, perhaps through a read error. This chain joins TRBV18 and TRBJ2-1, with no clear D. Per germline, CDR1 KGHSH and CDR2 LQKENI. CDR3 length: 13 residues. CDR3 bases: TGTGCCAGCTCCCCACTATCCTACAATGAGCAGTTCTTC. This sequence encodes CASSPLSYNEQFF. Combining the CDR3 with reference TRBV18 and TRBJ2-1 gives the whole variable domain NAGVMQNPRHLVRRRGQEARLRCSPMKGHSHVYWYRQLPEEGLKFMVYLQKENIIDESGMPKERFSAEFPKEGPSILRIQQVVRGDSAAYFCASSPLSYNEQFFGPGTRLTVL.

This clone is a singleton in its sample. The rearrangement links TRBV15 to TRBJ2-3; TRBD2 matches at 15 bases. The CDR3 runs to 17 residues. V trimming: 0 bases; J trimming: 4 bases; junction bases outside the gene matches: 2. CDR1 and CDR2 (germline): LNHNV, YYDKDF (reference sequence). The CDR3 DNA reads TGTGCCACCAGCAGAGACCGGACTAGCGGGGGGGCAGATACGCAGTATTTT. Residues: CATSRDRTSGGADTQYF.

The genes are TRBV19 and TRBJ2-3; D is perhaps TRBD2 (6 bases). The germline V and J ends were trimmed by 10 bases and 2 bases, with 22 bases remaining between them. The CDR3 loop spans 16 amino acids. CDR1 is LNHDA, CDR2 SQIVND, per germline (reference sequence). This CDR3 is CANRDGTAPSTDTQYF. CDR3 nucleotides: TGTGCCAACCGCGACGGGACTGCACCTTCCACAGATACGCAGTATTTT.

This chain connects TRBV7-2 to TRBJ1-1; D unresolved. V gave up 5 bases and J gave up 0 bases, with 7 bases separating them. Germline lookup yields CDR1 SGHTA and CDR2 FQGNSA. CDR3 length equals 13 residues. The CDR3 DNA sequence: TGTGCCAGCAGCCCTAGGATGAACACTGAAGCTTTCTTT. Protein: CASSPRMNTEAFF.

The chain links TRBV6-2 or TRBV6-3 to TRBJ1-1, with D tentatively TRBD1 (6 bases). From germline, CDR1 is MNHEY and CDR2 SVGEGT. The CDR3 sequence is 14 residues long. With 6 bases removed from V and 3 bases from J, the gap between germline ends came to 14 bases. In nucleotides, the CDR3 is TGTGCCAGCAGCTCCCCCAGGACAGACACTGAAGCTTTCTTT. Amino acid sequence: CASSSPRTDTEAFF.

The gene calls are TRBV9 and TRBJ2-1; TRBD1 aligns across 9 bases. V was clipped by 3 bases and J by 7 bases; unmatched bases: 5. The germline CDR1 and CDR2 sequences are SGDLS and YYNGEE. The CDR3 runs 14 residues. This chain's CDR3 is CASSASGQGNEQFF. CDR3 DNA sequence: TGTGCCAGCAGCGCCTCGGGACAGGGAAATGAGCAGTTCTTC. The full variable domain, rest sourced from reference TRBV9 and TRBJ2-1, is DSGVTQTPKHLITATGQRVTLRCSPRSGDLSVYWYQQSLDQGLQFLIQYYNGEERAKGNILERFSAQQFPDLHSELNLSSLELGDSALYFCASSASGQGNEQFFGPGTRLTVL.

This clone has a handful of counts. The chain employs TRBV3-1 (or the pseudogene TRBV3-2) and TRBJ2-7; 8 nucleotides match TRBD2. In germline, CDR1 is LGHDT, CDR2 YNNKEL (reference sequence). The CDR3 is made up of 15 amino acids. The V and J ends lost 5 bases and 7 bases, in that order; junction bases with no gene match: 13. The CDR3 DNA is TGTGCCAGCAGCTTAAGGACTAGCCTGGTTTTGGAGCAGTACTTC. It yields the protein CASSLRTSLVLEQYF.

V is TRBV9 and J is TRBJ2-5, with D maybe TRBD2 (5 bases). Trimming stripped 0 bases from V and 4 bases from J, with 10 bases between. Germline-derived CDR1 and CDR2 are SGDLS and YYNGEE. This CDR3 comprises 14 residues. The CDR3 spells CASSVAVEGETQYF. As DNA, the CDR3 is TGTGCCAGCAGCGTAGCGGTCGAGGGAGAGACCCAGTACTTC.

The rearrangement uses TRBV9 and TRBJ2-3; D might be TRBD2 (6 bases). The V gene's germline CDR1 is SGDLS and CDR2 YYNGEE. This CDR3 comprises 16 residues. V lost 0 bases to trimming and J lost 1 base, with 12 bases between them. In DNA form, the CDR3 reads TGTGCCAGCAGCGTAGAGGGAGGTCTCCGCACAGATACGCAGTATTTT. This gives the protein CASSVEGGLRTDTQYF.

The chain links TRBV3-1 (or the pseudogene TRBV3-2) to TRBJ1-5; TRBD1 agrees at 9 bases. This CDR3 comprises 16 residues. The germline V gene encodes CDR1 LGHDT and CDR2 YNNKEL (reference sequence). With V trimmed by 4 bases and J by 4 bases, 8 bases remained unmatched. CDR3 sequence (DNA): TGTGCCAGCAGCCCCACGGGACAGGGCGGTAATCAGCCCCAGCATTTT. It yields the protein CASSPTGQGGNQPQHF.

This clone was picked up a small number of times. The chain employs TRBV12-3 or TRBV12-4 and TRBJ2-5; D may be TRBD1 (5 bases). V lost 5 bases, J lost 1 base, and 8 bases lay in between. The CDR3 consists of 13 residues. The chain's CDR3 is CASSRQTQETQYF. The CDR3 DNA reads TGTGCCAGCAGTAGACAGACCCAAGAGACCCAGTACTTC.